The 27 T cell receptor beta chains reported below all come from one sample, sequenced in a study of blood T cell repertoires in COVID-19. Sequencing used immunoSEQ multiplex PCR; TCRdb keeps in-frame clones, though not all of them. This sample carries over 200,000 clones, 70% to 90% of them seen once, and the ten largest clones take 15% to 18%. Sequencing used PBMCs or T cells enriched from blood (not recorded which). Receptor source: a man aged 18 to 29 who had recovered from COVID-19.

This clone has a handful of counts. Other DNA sequences in this sample translate to the same CDR3. The genes are TRBV12-3 or TRBV12-4 and TRBJ1-1, with D possibly matching TRBD1 (5 bases). Trimming removed 2 bases from V and 1 base from J, with 5 bases in between. The length of the CDR3 is 13 residues. CDR3 sequence (DNA): TGTGCCAGCAGTTTAACAGGGAACACTGAAGCTTTCTTT. This gives the protein CASSLTGNTEAFF.

This clone appeared once. The chain combines TRBV27 with TRBJ1-3; D perhaps matches TRBD1 (6 bases). CDR1 is MNHEY and CDR2 is SMNVEV in the germline V gene (reference sequence). The V end was cut by 2 bases, the J end by 2 bases, with 10 bases between. The CDR3 consists of 15 residues. For the CDR3, the DNA is TGTGCCAGCAGTTTACAGGGGTCGGCTGGAAACACCATATATTTT. Encoded protein: CASSLQGSAGNTIYF.

The chain links TRBV24-1 to TRBJ2-1; D ambiguous. V lost 6 bases, J lost 2 bases, and 16 bases lay in between. The CDR3 runs to 16 residues. The germline V gene encodes CDR1 KGHDR and CDR2 SFDVKD. In DNA form, the CDR3 reads TGTGCCACCAGTAATCTAGATCCGGATACCTACAATGAGCAGTTCTTC. It yields the protein CATSNLDPDTYNEQFF.

The rearrangement joins TRBV10-3 to TRBJ1-6; TRBD1 matches at 12 bases. Germline V gene data show CDR1 as ENHRY and CDR2 as SYGVKD. The CDR3 consists of 17 residues. V gave up 3 bases and J gave up 9 bases; unmatched junction bases: 9. The CDR3 nucleotides are TGTGCCATCAGTGAACGGATTGGGGGACAGGGGGCTTCACCCCTCCACTTT. This translates into CAISERIGGQGASPLHF.

Written as DNA, the CDR3 is TGTGCCAGCTCACCACAGTCTAGCGGGAGTCAGGAGACCCAGTACTTC. Translating gives CASSPQSSGSQETQYF. This chain joins TRBV18 and TRBJ2-5; 10 nucleotides align to TRBD2. Trimming at V came to 1 base and at J to 5 bases, leaving 7 bases not matched to a gene. Germline CDR1 KGHSH, CDR2 LQKENI. CDR3 size: 16 residues. The full variable domain, its missing parts supplied by reference TRBV18 and TRBJ2-5, is NAGVMQNPRHLVRRRGQEARLRCSPMKGHSHVYWYRQLPEEGLKFMVYLQKENIIDESGMPKERFSAEFPKEGPSILRIQQVVRGDSAAYFCASSPQSSGSQETQYFGPGTRLLVL.

This clone has a single count. This chain joins TRBV7-8 and TRBJ1-5; tentatively, D is TRBD1 (6 bases). V was clipped by 3 bases and J by 7 bases, with 13 bases between them. Germline CDR1 is SGHVS and CDR2 is FQNEAQ. CDR3 length: 14 residues. CDR3 nucleotides: TGTGCCAGCAGCTTCCGAACAGGGCGGCAGCCCCAGCATTTT. Translated: CASSFRTGRQPQHF.

The gene calls are TRBV6-2 or TRBV6-3 and TRBJ2-1; 12 nucleotides line up with TRBD2. Germline assignment: CDR1 MNHEY and CDR2 SVGEGT. Trimming removed 4 bases from V and 9 bases from J; junction bases left unmatched: 16. The CDR3 runs to 18 residues. In nucleotides, the CDR3 is TGTGCCAGCAGTTTCCACCTCCGGACTAGCGGGAATGGTTTTGAGCAGTTCTTC. Translating it yields CASSFHLRTSGNGFEQFF.

The gene calls are TRBV28 and TRBJ1-2, with 8 bases fitting TRBD1. Germline-derived CDR1 and CDR2 are MDHEN and SYDVKM. This CDR3 is 12 amino acids long. The V and J ends lost 9 bases and 5 bases, in that order; junction bases with no gene match: 5. CDR3 nucleotide sequence: TGTGCCAGTGGGGACAGGATTTATGGCTACACCTTC. It translates to CASGDRIYGYTF.

The chain combines TRBV19 with TRBJ1-2, with D tentatively TRBD1 (5 bases). CDR1 and CDR2 from the germline V gene are LNHDA and SQIVND (reference sequence). Trimming stripped 4 bases from V and 2 bases from J, with 17 bases between. This CDR3 contains 16 residues. This chain's CDR3 is CASSKVSTGPNYGYTF. DNA for the CDR3: TGTGCCAGTAGTAAGGTGTCAACAGGCCCCAACTATGGCTACACCTTC.

V gene TRBV4-2 combines with J gene TRBJ1-1; D is undetermined. V gave up 3 bases and J gave up 0 bases, with 2 bases separating them. The CDR3 is 12 amino acids. Per the germline V gene, CDR1 is LGHNA and CDR2 is YNFKEQ. DNA for the CDR3: TGTGCCAGCAGCCACATGAACACTGAAGCTTTCTTT. Protein sequence: CASSHMNTEAFF.

This rearrangement joins TRBV5-6 to TRBJ1-2; TRBD1 aligns across 7 bases. Germline values: CDR1 SGHDT, CDR2 YYEEEE. The V segment lost 0 bases and the J segment 8 bases; nucleotides outside the gene matches: 4. CDR3 length equals 13 residues. CDR3 loop: CASSLDRGGGYTF. The CDR3 DNA follows: TGTGCCAGCAGCTTGGACAGGGGAGGAGGCTACACCTTC.

This clone was recorded once. V and J are TRBV7-2 and TRBJ2-7; 11 nucleotides align to TRBD2. V trimming: 3 bases; J trimming: 7 bases; junction bases outside the gene matches: 8. In germline, CDR1 is SGHTA, CDR2 FQGNSA. The CDR3 sequence is 15 residues long. The chain's CDR3 is CASSFYSGGAVEQYF. DNA of the CDR3: TGTGCCAGCAGCTTCTATAGCGGGGGGGCCGTGGAGCAGTACTTC.

The count of this clone is one. This chain links TRBV5-4 with TRBJ2-2; TRBD1 matches 10 bases. V was pared by 5 bases and J by 6 bases, with 4 bases of the junction left unmatched. Germline lookup yields CDR1 SGHNT and CDR2 YYREEE (reference sequence). The CDR3 covers 14 residues. The DNA of the CDR3 is TGTGCCAGCAGTAGACAGGGGGCCTCCGGGGAGCTGTTTTTT. Its protein is CASSRQGASGELFF.

The chain combines TRBV5-1 with TRBJ2-2; 10 bases agree with TRBD2. CDR1 SGHRS and CDR2 YFSETQ come from the germline V gene. The CDR3 totals 17 residues. After removal of 4 bases from V and 4 bases from J, the junction contained 10 bases not matched to a gene. The CDR3 here is CASSLRTSGVGTGELFF. In nucleotides, the CDR3 is TGCGCCAGCAGCCTCCGGACTAGCGGAGTGGGCACCGGGGAGCTGTTTTTT.

V is TRBV27 and J is TRBJ2-6; D possibly corresponds to TRBD1 (7 bases). The germline V and J ends were trimmed by 4 bases and 2 bases, with 9 bases remaining between them. This CDR3 comprises 15 residues. Germline V gene data show CDR1 as MNHEY and CDR2 as SMNVEV (reference sequence). CDR3 sequence reads: CASSWRGPGANVLTF. In nucleotides, the CDR3 is TGTGCCAGCAGTTGGAGGGGGCCTGGGGCCAACGTCCTGACTTTC.

The J gene is TRBJ1-1, the V gene TRBV19, with no clear D. Per the germline V gene, CDR1 is LNHDA and CDR2 is SQIVND (reference sequence). Trimming shortened V by 5 bases and J by 1 base, and 8 bases separated the two germline ends. The CDR3 has 13 residues. The CDR3 sequence: CASSYSGNTEAFF. DNA for the CDR3: TGTGCCAGTAGTTATTCGGGGAACACTGAAGCTTTCTTT.

The chain combines TRBV5-6 with TRBJ1-2; TRBD1 matches at 7 bases. V shed 3 bases, J shed 2 bases, and the junction held 4 bases outside the gene matches. The length of the CDR3 is 14 residues. From germline, CDR1 is SGHDT and CDR2 YYEEEE. This CDR3 is CASSYRGKNYGYTF. The CDR3 DNA sequence: TGTGCCAGCAGCTACAGGGGCAAGAACTATGGCTACACCTTC.

The chain combines TRBV18 with TRBJ1-1; D is undetermined. CDR1 is KGHSH, CDR2 LQKENI, per germline. The length of the CDR3 is 15 residues. Between the trimmed V and J ends, which lost 3 bases and 0 bases, there was a span of 11 bases. In DNA, the CDR3 is TGTGCCAGCTCACCTTCCGTGGAGGTGAACACTGAAGCTTTCTTT. This sequence encodes CASSPSVEVNTEAFF.

The V gene is TRBV5-6, the J gene TRBJ1-3; D unclear. Trimming took off 4 bases at V and 0 bases at J, with 14 bases between the two ends. Germline lookup yields CDR1 SGHDT and CDR2 YYEEEE. The CDR3 consists of 16 residues. The CDR3 nucleotides are TGTGCCAGCAGCCTCCCGACTGTATACTCTGGAAACACCATATATTTT. It yields the protein CASSLPTVYSGNTIYF.

The gene calls are TRBV12-3 or TRBV12-4 and TRBJ2-7; TRBD2 agrees at 9 bases. CDR3 size: 12 residues. CDR3 loop: CACGGASYEQYF. The CDR3 DNA reads as TGTGCATGCGGGGGGGCCTCCTACGAGCAGTACTTC.

The chain links TRBV5-4 to TRBJ2-2; D is ambiguous. V lost 4 bases, J lost 7 bases, and 11 bases lay in between. Germline values: CDR1 SGHNT, CDR2 YYREEE (reference sequence). This CDR3 has 13 amino acids. CDR3 nucleotide sequence: TGTGCCAGCAGCCCGAACGCCGGCGGGGAGCTGTTTTTT. As protein: CASSPNAGGELFF.

The table lists this clone with a count of one. V is TRBV10-3 and J is TRBJ2-7; a possible D gene is TRBD1 (6 bases). V dropped 10 bases and J dropped 1 base, with 8 bases sitting between them. The CDR3 contains 11 residues. CDR1 and CDR2 (germline): ENHRY, SYGVKD. The CDR3 coding sequence is TGTGCCACCGGGACATCCTACGAGCAGTACTTC. Amino acid sequence: CATGTSYEQYF.

The chain recombines TRBV18 with TRBJ1-5, with a tentative D call TRBD1 (5 bases). V shed 4 bases and J shed 4 bases, with 17 bases lying between them. Per the germline V gene, CDR1 is KGHSH and CDR2 is LQKENI. The CDR3 is made up of 16 amino acids. CDR3 DNA sequence: TGTGCCAGCTCACTTTCTATGGGGCGGAGTAATCAGCCCCAGCATTTT. Protein: CASSLSMGRSNQPQHF.

The J gene is TRBJ2-3, the V gene TRBV7-2; TRBD2 agrees at 11 bases. Trimming took 4 bases from V and 2 from J; bases not matched to a gene: 2. CDR1 and CDR2 (germline): SGHTA, FQGNSA. The CDR3 runs 15 residues. The CDR3 is CASSSTSGITDTQYF. The CDR3, as DNA: TGTGCCAGCAGCTCGACTAGCGGGATCACAGATACGCAGTATTTT.

The V gene is TRBV7-8, the J gene TRBJ2-5; 10 nucleotides align to TRBD2. Unmatched junction bases numbered 19, after V lost 1 base and J lost 2 bases. The CDR3 consists of 21 residues. Germline CDR1 and CDR2: SGHVS and FQNEAQ. CDR3 DNA sequence: TGTGCCAGCAGCTTAGACCTCACGGCCGGGACTAGCGTATTAGGGCAAGAGACCCAGTACTTC. Translating gives CASSLDLTAGTSVLGQETQYF.

The chain carries TRBV4-1 and TRBJ1-1; D gene ambiguous. V dropped 1 base and J dropped 1 base, with 13 bases sitting between them. This CDR3 is built from 16 residues. Germline V gene data show CDR1 as MGHRA and CDR2 as YSYEKL. CDR3 region: CASSQVLRVPNTEAFF. The CDR3 coding sequence is TGCGCCAGCAGCCAAGTCCTGAGGGTACCGAACACTGAAGCTTTCTTT.

The chain joins TRBV11-2 to TRBJ2-5; 12 bases are shared with TRBD2. Germline loops: CDR1 SGHAT, CDR2 FQNNGV. The CDR3 sequence is 18 residues long. V was pared by 4 bases and J by 4 bases, with 13 bases of the junction left unmatched. Here the CDR3 reads CASSSHGASGRARETQYF. The DNA of the CDR3 is TGTGCCAGCAGCTCACATGGGGCTAGCGGGAGGGCGCGAGAGACCCAGTACTTC.